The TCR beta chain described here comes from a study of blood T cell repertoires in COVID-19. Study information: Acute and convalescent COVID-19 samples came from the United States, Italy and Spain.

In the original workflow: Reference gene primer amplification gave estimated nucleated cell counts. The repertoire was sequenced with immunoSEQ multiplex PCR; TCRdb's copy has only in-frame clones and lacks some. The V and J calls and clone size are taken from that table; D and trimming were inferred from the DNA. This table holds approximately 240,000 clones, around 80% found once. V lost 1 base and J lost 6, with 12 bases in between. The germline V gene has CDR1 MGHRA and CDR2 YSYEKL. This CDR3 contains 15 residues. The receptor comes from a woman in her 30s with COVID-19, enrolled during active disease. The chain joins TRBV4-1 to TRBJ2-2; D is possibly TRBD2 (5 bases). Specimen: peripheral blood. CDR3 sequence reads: CASSQGSGSAGELFF. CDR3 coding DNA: TGCGCCAGCAGCCAAGGTTCGGGGAGTGCCGGGGAGCTGTTTTTT.